One sample yielded the 5 T cell receptor beta chains listed below, sequenced in a study of cytomegalovirus exposure and HLA in healthy donors. Vbeta (60) and Jbeta (13) primers were used in the PCR. Produced via immunoSEQ multiplex PCR; TCRdb's table is partial and in-frame only. This sample carries roughly 190,000 clones, roughly 80% of them seen once, and the ten largest clones take roughly 3.1%. Source material: PBMCs. The receptor set was obtained from a man aged 40-50 years in good health and CMV-seropositive.

This clone was recorded a few times. This chain uses TRBV7-2 with TRBJ2-5, with TRBD2 matching over 8 bases. The CDR3 has 16 amino acids. Trimming at V came to 5 bases and at J to 5 bases, leaving 13 bases not matched to a gene. Germline V CDR1 and CDR2: SGHTA, FQGNSA. The CDR3 protein is CASSLLRGGSWETQYF. In DNA form, the CDR3 reads TGTGCCAGCAGCCTCCTCCGGGGGGGATCGTGGGAGACCCAGTACTTC.

The V and J genes are TRBV4-3 and TRBJ1-2; no definite D call. The CDR3 is made up of 15 amino acids. Germline values: CDR1 LGHNA, CDR2 YSLEER. V was trimmed by 0 bases and J by 4 bases, leaving 12 bases between them. The chain's CDR3 is CASSQDGGNPYGYTF. The CDR3 DNA follows: TGCGCCAGCAGCCAAGATGGAGGGAATCCCTATGGCTACACCTTC.

In this sample, this clone turned up a few times. The chain uses TRBV7-9 and TRBJ2-3; the match to TRBD2 covers 7 bases. The CDR3 spans 16 residues. After removal of 5 bases from V and 1 base from J, the junction contained 9 bases not matched to a gene. CDR1 and CDR2 from the germline V gene are SEHNR and FQNEAQ (reference sequence). The CDR3 is CASSDRTRGGTDTQYF. CDR3 nucleotides: TGTGCCAGCAGCGACCGGACTAGGGGCGGCACAGATACGCAGTATTTT.

This chain joins TRBV11-1 and TRBJ2-5; 9 nucleotides agree with TRBD2. CDR3 length: 18 residues. Germline CDR1 is SGHAT and CDR2 is FQDESV (reference sequence). V shed 2 bases, J shed 5 bases, and the junction held 15 bases outside the gene matches. CDR3 residues: CASSLKFSGSSIWETQYF. The CDR3 DNA is TGTGCCAGCAGCTTAAAGTTTAGCGGGAGTAGTATTTGGGAGACCCAGTACTTC.

The chain has TRBV5-5 and TRBJ2-7; D is undetermined. The CDR3 is 14 amino acids. CDR1 SGHKS and CDR2 YYEKEE come from the germline V gene (reference sequence). The V gene lost 0 bases and the J gene lost 3 bases, with 10 bases spanning the gap. The CDR3 loop reads CASSLVGALYEQYF. In nucleotides, the CDR3 is TGTGCCAGCAGCTTGGTTGGAGCCCTCTACGAGCAGTACTTC.